The 3 T cell receptor beta chains given below trace back to one sample, sequenced in a study of cytomegalovirus exposure and HLA in healthy donors (dated by TCRdb to about 2017). Receptor libraries were prepared by the immunoSEQ multiplex PCR assay. For the multiplex PCR, a mixture combining 60 forward primers for TCR Vbeta segments and 13 reverse primers for TCR Jbeta segments was used. The table was pulled from immuneACCESS by TCRdb, which kept in-frame rearrangements only. Such tables lose some clones; where checked, under half of the loss comes from unresolved V genes, and the rest has no known cause. This sample has about 56,000 clones in its table, and about four fifths of those were observed once. 1.5% to 2% of the sample comes from the top ten. The sequencing sample was made of PBMCs. The receptors were sampled from a man aged 35 to 55 in good health and CMV-seronegative.

The rearrangement uses TRBV6-6 and TRBJ2-7, with TRBD2 matching over 8 bases. J gave up 5 bases and V 4 bases, and 7 bases lay outside the gene matches. From germline, CDR1 is MNHNY and CDR2 SVGAGI (reference sequence). This CDR3 spans 14 amino acids. The CDR3 DNA reads as TGTGCCAGCAGTTTTCCGGGACTAGAGGACGAGCAGTACGTC. Protein sequence: CASSFPGLEDEQYV.

The chain links TRBV11-2 to TRBJ1-1, with 9 bases aligning to TRBD1. With 4 bases clipped from V and 11 bases from J, the junction kept 20 bases outside the gene matches. CDR3 size: 17 residues. CDR1 and CDR2 from the germline V gene are SGHAT and FQNNGV. In nucleotides, the CDR3 is TGTGCCAGCAGCTCCATTCGGGGGGACAGGGTTTCTTCGTCTGCTTTCTTT. As protein: CASSSIRGDRVSSSAFF.

This rearrangement joins TRBV30 to TRBJ2-6; D is ambiguous. V lost 7 bases, J lost 0 bases, and 13 bases lay in between. The germline gives CDR1 GTSNPN, CDR2 SVGIG (reference sequence). This CDR3 is 15 amino acids long. This CDR3 reads CASYPKSSGANVLTF. CDR3 DNA: TGTGCCTCTTACCCGAAGAGCTCTGGGGCCAACGTCCTGACTTTC.